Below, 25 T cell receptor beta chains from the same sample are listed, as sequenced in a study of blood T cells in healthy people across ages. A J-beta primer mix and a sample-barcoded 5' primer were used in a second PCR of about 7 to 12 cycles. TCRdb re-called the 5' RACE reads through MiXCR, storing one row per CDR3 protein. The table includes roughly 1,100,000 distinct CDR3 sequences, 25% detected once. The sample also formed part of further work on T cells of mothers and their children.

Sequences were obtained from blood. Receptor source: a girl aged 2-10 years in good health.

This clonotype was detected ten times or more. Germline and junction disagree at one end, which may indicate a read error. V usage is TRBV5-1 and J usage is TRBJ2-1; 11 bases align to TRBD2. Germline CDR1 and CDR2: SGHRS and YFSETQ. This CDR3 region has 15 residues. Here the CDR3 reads CASSSGTSGYNEQFF. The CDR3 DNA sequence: TGTGCCAGCAGCTCCGGGACTAGCGGATACAATGAGCAGTTCTTC.

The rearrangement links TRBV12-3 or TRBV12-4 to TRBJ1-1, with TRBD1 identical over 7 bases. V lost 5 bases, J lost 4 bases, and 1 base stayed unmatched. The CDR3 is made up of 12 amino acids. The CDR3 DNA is TGTGCCAGCAGTACAGGGGTCACTGAAGCTTTCTTT. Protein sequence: CASSTGVTEAFF.

The CDR3 loop is CASSTGAGAGKYF. The DNA of the CDR3 is TGTGCCAGCAGCACCGGGGCCGGGGCGGGGAAGTACTTC. This chain uses TRBV5-6 with TRBJ2-7; weak D call: TRBD2 (6 bases). Trimming stripped 4 bases from V and 11 bases from J, with 19 bases between. Germline CDR1 is SGHDT and CDR2 is YYEEEE. The CDR3 runs to 13 residues.

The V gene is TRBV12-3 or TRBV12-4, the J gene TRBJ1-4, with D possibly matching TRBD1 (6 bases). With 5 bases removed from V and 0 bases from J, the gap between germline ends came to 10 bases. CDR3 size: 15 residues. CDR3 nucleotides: TGTGCCAGCAGTGGTTGGACAGCAACTAATGAAAAACTGTTTTTT. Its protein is CASSGWTATNEKLFF.

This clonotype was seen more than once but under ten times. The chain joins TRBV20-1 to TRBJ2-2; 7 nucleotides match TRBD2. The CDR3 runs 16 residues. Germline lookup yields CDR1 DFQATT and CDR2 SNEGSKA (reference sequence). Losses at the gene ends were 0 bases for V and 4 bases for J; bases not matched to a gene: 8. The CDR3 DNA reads TGCAGTGCTAGAGATTGGCGGGAGTCGAGCACCGGGGAGCTGTTTTTT. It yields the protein CSARDWRESSTGELFF.

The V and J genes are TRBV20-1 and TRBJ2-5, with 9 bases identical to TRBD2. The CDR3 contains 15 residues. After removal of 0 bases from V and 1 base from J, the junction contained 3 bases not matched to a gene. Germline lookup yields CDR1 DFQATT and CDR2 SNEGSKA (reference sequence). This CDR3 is CSAREMGLAQETQYF. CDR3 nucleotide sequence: TGCAGTGCTAGAGAGATGGGACTAGCCCAAGAGACCCAGTACTTC.

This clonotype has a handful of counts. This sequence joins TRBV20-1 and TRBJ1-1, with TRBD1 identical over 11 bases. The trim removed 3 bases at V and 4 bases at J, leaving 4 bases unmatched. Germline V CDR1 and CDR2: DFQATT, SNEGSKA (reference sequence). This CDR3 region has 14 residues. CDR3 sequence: CSASPGTGGTEAFF. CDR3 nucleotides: TGCAGTGCTAGCCCGGGGACAGGGGGCACTGAAGCTTTCTTT.

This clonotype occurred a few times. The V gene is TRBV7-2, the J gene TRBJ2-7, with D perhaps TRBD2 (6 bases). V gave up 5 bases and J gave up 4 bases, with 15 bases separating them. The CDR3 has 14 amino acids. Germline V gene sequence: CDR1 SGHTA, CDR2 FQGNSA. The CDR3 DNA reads TGTGCCAGCAGCCACGCGGGACCGCTATACGAGCAGTACTTC. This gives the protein CASSHAGPLYEQYF.

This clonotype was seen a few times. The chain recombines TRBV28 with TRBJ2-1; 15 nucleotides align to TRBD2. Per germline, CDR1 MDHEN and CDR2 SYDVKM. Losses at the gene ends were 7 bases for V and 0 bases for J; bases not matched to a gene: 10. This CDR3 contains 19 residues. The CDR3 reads CASTLGLAGGPGSYNEQFF. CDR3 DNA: TGTGCCAGCACCCTGGGACTAGCGGGAGGCCCCGGCTCCTACAATGAGCAGTTCTTC.

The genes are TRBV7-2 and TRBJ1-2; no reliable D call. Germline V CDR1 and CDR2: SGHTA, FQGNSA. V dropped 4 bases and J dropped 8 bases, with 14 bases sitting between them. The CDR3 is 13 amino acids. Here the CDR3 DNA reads TGTGCCAGCAGCTCCTCCCTCCGGGGAGGCTACACCTTC. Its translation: CASSSSLRGGYTF. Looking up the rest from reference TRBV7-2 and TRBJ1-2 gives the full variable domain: GAGVSQSPSNKVTEKGKDVELRCDPISGHTALYWYRQSLGQGLEFLIYFQGNSAPDKSGLPSDRFSAERTGGSVSTLTIQRTQQEDSAVYLCASSSSLRGGYTFGSGTRLTVV.

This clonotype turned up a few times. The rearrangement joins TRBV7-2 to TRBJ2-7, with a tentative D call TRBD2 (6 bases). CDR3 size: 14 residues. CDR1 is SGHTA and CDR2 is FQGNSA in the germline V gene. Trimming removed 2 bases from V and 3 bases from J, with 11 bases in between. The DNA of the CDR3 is TGTGCCAGCAGCTTAAGGCTAGCGAACTACGAGCAGTACTTC. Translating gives CASSLRLANYEQYF.

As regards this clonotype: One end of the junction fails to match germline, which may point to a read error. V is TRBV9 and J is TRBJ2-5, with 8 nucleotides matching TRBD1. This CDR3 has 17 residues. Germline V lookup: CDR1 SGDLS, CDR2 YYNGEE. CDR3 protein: CASSVAVKPGGQETHYF. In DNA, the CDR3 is TGTGCCAGCAGCGTAGCGGTGAAGCCAGGGGGCCAAGAGACCCACTACTTC. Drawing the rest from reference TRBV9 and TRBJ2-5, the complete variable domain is DSGVTQTPKHLITATGQRVTLRCSPRSGDLSVYWYQQSLDQGLQFLIQYYNGEERAKGNILERFSAQQFPDLHSELNLSSLELGDSALYFCASSVAVKPGGQETHYFGPGTRLLVL.

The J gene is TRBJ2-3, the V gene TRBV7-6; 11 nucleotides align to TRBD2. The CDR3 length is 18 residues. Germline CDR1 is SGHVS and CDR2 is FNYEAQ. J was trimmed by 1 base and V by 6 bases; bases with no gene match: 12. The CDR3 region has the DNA TGTGCCAGCAGTTACTCCACTAGCGGGAGCCTTGGCACAGATACGCAGTATTTT. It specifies CASSYSTSGSLGTDTQYF.

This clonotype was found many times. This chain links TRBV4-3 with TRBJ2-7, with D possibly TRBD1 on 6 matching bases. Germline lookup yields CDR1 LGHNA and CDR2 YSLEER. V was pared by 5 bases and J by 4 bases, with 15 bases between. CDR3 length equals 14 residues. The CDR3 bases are TGCGCCAGCAGCGAAGGGCAGGGGCGGTACGAGCAGTACTTC. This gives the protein CASSEGQGRYEQYF.

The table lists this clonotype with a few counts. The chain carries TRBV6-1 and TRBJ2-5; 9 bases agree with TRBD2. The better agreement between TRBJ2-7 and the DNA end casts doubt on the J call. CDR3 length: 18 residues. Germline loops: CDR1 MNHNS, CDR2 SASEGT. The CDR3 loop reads CASSEALLGGRALYEQYF. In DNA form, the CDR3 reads TGTGCCAGCAGTGAAGCGCTTTTAGGCGGGAGGGCCCTCTACGAGCAGTACTTC.

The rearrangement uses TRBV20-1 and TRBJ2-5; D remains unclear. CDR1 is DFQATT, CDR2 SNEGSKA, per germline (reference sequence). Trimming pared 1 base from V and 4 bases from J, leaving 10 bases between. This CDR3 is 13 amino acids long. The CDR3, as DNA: TGCAGTGCTAGAGGTGTGAACGGAGAGACCCAGTACTTC. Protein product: CSARGVNGETQYF.

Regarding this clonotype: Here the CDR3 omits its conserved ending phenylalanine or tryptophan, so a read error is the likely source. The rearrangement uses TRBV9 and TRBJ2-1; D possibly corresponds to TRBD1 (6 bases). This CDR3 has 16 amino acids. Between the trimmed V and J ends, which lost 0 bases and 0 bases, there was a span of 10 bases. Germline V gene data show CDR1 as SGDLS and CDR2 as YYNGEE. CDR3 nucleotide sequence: TGTGCCAGCAGCGTAGCCGGACAGAGCTCCTACAATGAGCAGTTCTTA. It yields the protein CASSVAGQSSYNEQFL.

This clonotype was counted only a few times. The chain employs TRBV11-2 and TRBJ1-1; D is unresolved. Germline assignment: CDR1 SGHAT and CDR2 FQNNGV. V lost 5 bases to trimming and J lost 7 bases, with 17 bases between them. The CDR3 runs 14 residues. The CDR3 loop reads CASSPRAKGFEAFF. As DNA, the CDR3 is TGTGCCAGCAGCCCGCGGGCCAAAGGGTTTGAAGCTTTCTTT.

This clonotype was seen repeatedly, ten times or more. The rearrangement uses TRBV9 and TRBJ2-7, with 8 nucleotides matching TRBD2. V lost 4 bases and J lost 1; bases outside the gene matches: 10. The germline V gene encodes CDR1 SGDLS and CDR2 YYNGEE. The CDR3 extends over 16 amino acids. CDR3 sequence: CASSPQAGAISYEQYF. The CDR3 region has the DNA TGTGCCAGCAGCCCCCAAGCGGGGGCGATTTCCTACGAGCAGTACTTC.

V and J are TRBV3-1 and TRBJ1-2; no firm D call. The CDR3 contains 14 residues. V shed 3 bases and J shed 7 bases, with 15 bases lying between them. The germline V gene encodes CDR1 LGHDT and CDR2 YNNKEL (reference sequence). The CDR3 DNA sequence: TGTGCCAGCAGCCACCGGACCCCCACGGGTGGCTACACCTTC. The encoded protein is CASSHRTPTGGYTF.

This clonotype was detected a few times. The CDR3 region is CSVTTVYGYTF. CDR3 nucleotide sequence: TGCAGCGTCACCACAGTATATGGCTACACCTTC. J is TRBJ1-2 and V is TRBV29-1; D is uncertain. V lost 6 bases and J 5 bases, leaving 10 bases between the germline ends. This CDR3 has 11 amino acids. Looked up from germline, CDR1 is SQVTM and CDR2 is ANQGSEA.

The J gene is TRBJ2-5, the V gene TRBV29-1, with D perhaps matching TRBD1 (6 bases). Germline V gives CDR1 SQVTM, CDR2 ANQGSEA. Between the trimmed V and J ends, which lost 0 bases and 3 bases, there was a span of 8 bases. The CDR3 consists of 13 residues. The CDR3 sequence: CSVEDRGKETQYF. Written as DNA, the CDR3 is TGCAGCGTTGAAGACAGGGGAAAAGAGACCCAGTACTTC.

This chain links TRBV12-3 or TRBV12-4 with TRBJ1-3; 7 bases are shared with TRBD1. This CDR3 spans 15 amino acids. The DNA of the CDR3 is TGTGGTACGGGGATGACAGGGAGCAATGGAAACACCATATATTTT. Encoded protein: CGTGMTGSNGNTIYF.

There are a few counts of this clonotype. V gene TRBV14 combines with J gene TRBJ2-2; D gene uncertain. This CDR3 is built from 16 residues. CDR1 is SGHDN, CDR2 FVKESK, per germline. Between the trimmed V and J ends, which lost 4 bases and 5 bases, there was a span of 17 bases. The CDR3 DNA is TGTGCCAGCAGCCCGCATCCGACCTATTTAACCGGGGAGCTGTTTTTT. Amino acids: CASSPHPTYLTGELFF. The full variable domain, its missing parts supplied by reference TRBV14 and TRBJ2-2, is EAGVTQFPSHSVIEKGQTVTLRCDPISGHDNLYWYRRVMGKEIKFLLHFVKESKQDESGMPNNRFLAERTGGTYSTLKVQPAELEDSGVYFCASSPHPTYLTGELFFGEGSRLTVL.

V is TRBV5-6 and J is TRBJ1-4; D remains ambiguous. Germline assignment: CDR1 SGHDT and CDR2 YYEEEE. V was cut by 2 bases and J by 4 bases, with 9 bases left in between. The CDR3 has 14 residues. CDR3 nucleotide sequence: TGTGCCAGCAGCTTCTCCAGCTATAATGAAAAACTGTTTTTT. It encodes CASSFSSYNEKLFF.